The rows below give T cell receptor beta chains drawn from one sample of a study of blood T cells in healthy people across ages. From the 5' RACE reads, TCRdb called clonotypes with MiXCR, one entry per CDR3 protein. The top ten hold less than 8% of the sample, which has over a million distinct CDR3 sequences, roughly 40% seen once. The sequencing input was blood. The receptors shown here come from a woman between 18 and 29 years old in good health. Both conserved end residues are part of each CDR3. A D gene is named only where the DNA matches it firmly. Size tells how often a clone was seen (once, few, many) or the class of an expanded clone, and some rows leave it out.

>TRBV6-5|-|TRBJ1-2|-
TGTGCCAGCATGGCAGGGGACGGCTACACCTTC
CASMAGDGYTF
>TRBV6-5|-|TRBJ2-3|-
TGTGCCAGCAGTTACGGGCCAGGGAAAGATACGCAGTATTTT
CASSYGPGKDTQYF
>TRBV7-2|few|TRBJ2-3|-
TGTGCCAGCAGCTTAGCGGGCGCAGCGGGCACAGATACGCAGTATTTT
CASSLAGAAGTDTQYF
>TRBV11-1|-|TRBJ2-2|TRBD2
TGTGCCAGCAGCTTTAACAGGGAACTAGCGGGAACCGGGGAGCTGTTTTTT
CASSFNRELAGTGELFF
>TRBV5-4|-|TRBJ1-3|-
TGTGCCAGCAGCTTGCAGGGCCCAAGAAACACCATATATTTT
CASSLQGPRNTIYF
>TRBV3-1|-|TRBJ2-2|-
TGTGCCAGCAGCCATCCGCGGAACACCGGGGAGCTGTTTTTT
CASSHPRNTGELFF
>TRBV24-1|-|TRBJ2-1|TRBD2
TGTGCCACCAGTGATCGTACTTCCGGGACTAGCGGGGTCTATGAGCAGTTCTTC
CATSDRTSGTSGVYEQFF
>TRBV6-6|-|TRBJ2-3|-
TGTGCCAGCACTTGGGTAGGGGGTGGCACAGATACGCAGTATTTT
CASTWVGGGTDTQYF
>TRBV29-1|few|TRBJ2-4|-
TGCAGCGTTGAAGTAGGCTTACAAGGGTTTCTGTACTTC
CSVEVGLQGFLYF
>TRBV7-9|few|TRBJ2-3|-
TGTGCCTTATCAGATACGCAGTATTTT
CALSDTQYF
>TRBV28|few|TRBJ2-2|TRBD1
TGTGCCAGCAGTCGCGACAGGGGTTACACCGGGGAGCTGTTTTTT
CASSRDRGYTGELFF
>TRBV4-2|-|TRBJ2-1|-
TGTGCCAGCAGCCAAGAGGGGGAGACTGAGCAGTTCTTC
CASSQEGETEQFF
>TRBV20-1|-|TRBJ2-5|TRBD2
TGCAGTGCCGGACTAGCGGGGGGGCACTATGAGCAGTACTTC
CSAGLAGGHYEQYF
>TRBV12-3/TRBV12-4|-|TRBJ2-7|-
TGTGTCAGCACCCCGAATCCCTACGAGCAGTACTTC
CVSTPNPYEQYF
>TRBV20-1|-|TRBJ2-5|TRBD2
TGCAGTGCCCCCCGGACTAGCGATAGGGAGACCCAGTACTTC
CSAPRTSDRETQYF
>TRBV7-9|-|TRBJ2-7|TRBD1
TGTGCCAGCAGCTCCCGGGACAGGAATACCTACGAGCAGTACTTC
CASSSRDRNTYEQYF
>TRBV5-6|-|TRBJ1-5|-
TGTGCCAGCAGCCAAGGCTCGCAGGCTAAAAATCAGCCCCAGCATTTT
CASSQGSQAKNQPQHF
>TRBV6-1|-|TRBJ1-4|-
TGTGCCAGCAGTGAACGCCCGGAAGCCGAAAAACTGTTTTTT
CASSERPEAEKLFF
>TRBV9|-|TRBJ2-7|-
TGTGCCAGCAGCCCTAGGGACTTTGCCTACGAGCAGTACTTC
CASSPRDFAYEQYF
>TRBV7-2|-|TRBJ2-5|-
TGTGCCAGCAGCAGAAGCCTTCGCGGGGCCCAAGAGACCCAGTACTTC
CASSRSLRGAQETQYF
>TRBV6-2/TRBV6-3|few|TRBJ2-2|-
TGTGCCAGCAGCTCGACCTACCCCGGGGAGCTGTTTTTT
CASSSTYPGELFF
>TRBV19|-|TRBJ2-7|-
TGTGCCAGCAGGACAGCCGAGGAGCAGTACTTC
CASRTAEEQYF
>TRBV20-1|few|TRBJ2-3|-
TGCAGTCCGGAGGGGGATACGCAGTATTTT
CSPEGDTQYF
>TRBV9|few|TRBJ2-5|-
TGTGCCAGCAGCGTAGTAGCGGCAGGGGAGACCCAGTACTTC
CASSVVAAGETQYF
>TRBV20-1|-|TRBJ2-1|TRBD2
TGCAGTGCCCTCTCCCTGGGACTAGCGGGAGGGAGCTCCTACAATGAGCAGTTCTTC
CSALSLGLAGGSSYNEQFF
>TRBV12-3/TRBV12-4|few|TRBJ1-2|-
TGTGCCAGCACGCCTGGGGAGGCCCACTATGGCTACACCTTC
CASTPGEAHYGYTF
>TRBV3-1|-|TRBJ2-1|TRBD1
TGTGCCAGCAGCCAAGATTGGACAGGGCAGTTCTTC
CASSQDWTGQFF
>TRBV12-3/TRBV12-4|few|TRBJ2-1|-
TGTGCCAGCAGTTTAGGGTCCCAGATGCTTGGGCAGTTCTTC
CASSLGSQMLGQFF
>TRBV7-9|few|TRBJ2-7|-
TGTGCCAGCAGCTCTTTTAGTAGGGGGTTATACGAGCAGTACTTC
CASSSFSRGLYEQYF
>TRBV18|-|TRBJ1-2|-
TGTGCCAGCTCAATGACAGCAAAGGATGATGGCTACACCTTC
CASSMTAKDDGYTF
>TRBV6-4|few|TRBJ1-4|-
TGTGCCAGCAGTGACCAGCCTAATGAAAAACTGTTTTTT
CASSDQPNEKLFF
>TRBV5-1|few|TRBJ2-1|-
TGCGCCAGCAGCTTGGCGGGGCACCCAAGCTCCTACAATGAGCAGTTCTTC
CASSLAGHPSSYNEQFF
>TRBV29-1|-|TRBJ2-3|TRBD2
TGCAGCGTGACCCCAACTAGCGGGGGCACAGATACGCAGTATTTT
CSVTPTSGGTDTQYF
>TRBV10-3|many|TRBJ2-7|-
TGTGCCACCCAGAAAGGGCAGGGAAGGTACGAGCAGTACTTC
CATQKGQGRYEQYF
>TRBV6-5|few|TRBJ2-1|TRBD1
TGTGCCAGCCGGGGACAGGGGGCTATTAATGAGCAGTTCTTC
CASRGQGAINEQFF
>TRBV6-2/TRBV6-3|few|TRBJ1-2|-
TGTGCCAGCATCCGGGACACGGCGGATGGCTACACCTTC
CASIRDTADGYTF
>TRBV7-9|once|TRBJ2-3|-
TGTGCCGGCAGCATCCCCCAGGGGACAGATACGCAGTATTTT
CAGSIPQGTDTQYF
>TRBV11-2|-|TRBJ2-1|-
TGTGCCAGCAGCTTAGACCCATTGGGGGAAGAGTTCTTC
CASSLDPLGEEFF
>TRBV12-5|-|TRBJ2-1|-
TGTGCTAGTGGAAAAGATACAGGGTTCTCCTACAATGAGCAGTTCTTC
CASGKDTGFSYNEQFF